Below are 6 T cell receptor beta chains sequenced from a single sample in a study of CD8+CD57+ T cells in acquired aplastic anemia. Patients sequenced had flow cytometry evidence of CD8+CD57+ cell expansion. Investigators profiled TCR beta VDJ and CDR3 from genomic DNA template. TCRdb re-called the reads with MiXCR, one entry per CDR3 protein. This sample yields just over 200,000 distinct CDR3 sequences, of which approximately 65% are seen a single time; around 50% belongs to the top ten. Sample: sorted CD4+, CD8+, or CD8+CD57+ T cells (not recorded which) from PBMCs. The receptor source for this set is a human donor with aplastic anemia.

The chain carries TRBV2 and TRBJ2-7, with a tentative D call TRBD2 (6 bases). Germline CDR1 SNHLY, CDR2 FYNNEI. V lost 8 bases and J lost 1, with 12 bases in between. This CDR3 has 13 residues. The CDR3 DNA sequence: TGTGCCAGCCTCGGGGGTGCGTCCTACGAGCAGTACTTC. It yields the protein CASLGGASYEQYF.

J is TRBJ1-3 and V is TRBV10-1, with TRBD1 identical over 7 bases. The CDR3 extends over 16 amino acids. Germline lookup yields CDR1 WNHNN and CDR2 SYGVQD (reference sequence). With V trimmed by 6 bases and J by 2 bases, 10 bases remained unmatched. CDR3 protein: CASSAETGWPGNTIYF. The DNA of the CDR3 is TGCGCCAGCAGCGCAGAGACAGGGTGGCCTGGAAACACCATATATTTT.

Only a few counts were recorded for this clonotype. The gene calls are TRBV29-1 and TRBJ2-1, with 9 bases matching TRBD2. The CDR3 is 13 residues long. Trimming at V came to 3 bases and at J to 4 bases, leaving 1 base not matched to a gene. Germline values: CDR1 SQVTM, CDR2 ANQGSEA. In DNA, the CDR3 is TGCAGCGTTGAGCGGGGGGGATACAATGAGCAGTTCTTC. It yields the protein CSVERGGYNEQFF.

This clonotype turned up a few times. The J gene is TRBJ2-6, the V gene TRBV7-9; no clear D gene. The germline gives CDR1 SEHNR, CDR2 FQNEAQ (reference sequence). The CDR3 has 13 amino acids. The V gene lost 5 bases and the J gene lost 2 bases, with 4 bases spanning the gap. The CDR3 nucleotides are TGTGCCAGCAGCGAAACTGGGGCCAACGTCCTGACTTTC. It specifies CASSETGANVLTF.

The V call is TRBV15, the J call TRBJ2-1, with 7 nucleotides matching TRBD2. Germline CDR1 reads LNHNV; CDR2 reads YYDKDF (reference sequence). The V and J ends lost 10 bases and 1 base, in that order; junction bases with no gene match: 10. The CDR3 is 15 residues long. CDR3 protein: CASSDRGGSYNEQFF. CDR3 DNA: TGTGCCAGCAGTGACCGCGGGGGATCCTACAATGAGCAGTTCTTC.

This clonotype was seen more than once but under ten times. This could be a read error, since a much larger clone is one nucleotide away. The chain links TRBV28 to TRBJ1-2, with D possibly being TRBD1 (5 bases). The CDR3 is made up of 8 amino acids. Germline CDR1 reads MDHEN; CDR2 reads SYDVKM. DNA of the CDR3: TGTGCCAGCGGGGCAAAGCCCTTC. This codes for CASGAKPF.